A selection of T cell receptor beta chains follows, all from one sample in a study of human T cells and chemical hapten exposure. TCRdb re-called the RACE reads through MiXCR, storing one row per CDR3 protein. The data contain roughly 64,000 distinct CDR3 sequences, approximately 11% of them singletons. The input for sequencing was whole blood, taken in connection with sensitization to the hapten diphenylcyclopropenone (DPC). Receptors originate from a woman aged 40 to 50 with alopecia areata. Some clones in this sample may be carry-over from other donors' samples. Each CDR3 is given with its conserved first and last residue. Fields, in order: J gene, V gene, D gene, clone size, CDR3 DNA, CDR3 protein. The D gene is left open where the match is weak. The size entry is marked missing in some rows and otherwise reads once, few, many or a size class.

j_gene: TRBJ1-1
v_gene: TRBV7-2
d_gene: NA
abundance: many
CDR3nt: TGTGCCAGCAGGGGGATAGCAATGCTCTCTGAAGCTTTCTTT
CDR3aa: CASRGIAMLSEAFF

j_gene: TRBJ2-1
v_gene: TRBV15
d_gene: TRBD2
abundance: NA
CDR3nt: TGTGCCACCAGCAGAGCCGGGACTAGCGGAAACAATGAGCAGTTCTTC
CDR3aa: CATSRAGTSGNNEQFF

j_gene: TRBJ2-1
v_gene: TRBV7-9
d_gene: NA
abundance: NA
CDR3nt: TGTGCCAGCACCCCTGGCGGAGTGCAGTTCTTC
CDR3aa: CASTPGGVQFF

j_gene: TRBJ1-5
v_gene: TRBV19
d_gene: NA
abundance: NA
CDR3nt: TGTGCGTCCCGAGCGAGAAATCAGCCCCAGCATTTT
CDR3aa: CASRARNQPQHF

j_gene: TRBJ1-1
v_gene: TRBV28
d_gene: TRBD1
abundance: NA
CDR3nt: TGTGCCAGCAGAACAGGGGGCGCAGGAACTGAAGCTTTCTTT
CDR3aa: CASRTGGAGTEAFF

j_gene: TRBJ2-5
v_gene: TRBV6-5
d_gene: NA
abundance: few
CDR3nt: TGTGCCAGCAGAGCGCTCTGGGGCGACCAAGAGACCCAGTACTTC
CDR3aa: CASRALWGDQETQYF

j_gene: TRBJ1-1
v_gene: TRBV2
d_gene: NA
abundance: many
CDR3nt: TGTGCCAGCTGGAGTTTACTTAACACTGAAGCTTTCTTT
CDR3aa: CASWSLLNTEAFF

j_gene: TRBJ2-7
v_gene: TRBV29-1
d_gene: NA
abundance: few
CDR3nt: TGCAGCGTTGTAGGCGCTACCTACGAGCAGTACTTC
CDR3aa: CSVVGATYEQYF

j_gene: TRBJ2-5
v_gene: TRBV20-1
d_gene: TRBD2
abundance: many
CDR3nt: TGCAGTGCTCGACTAATCGCGGGGGGGCCTCTAGAGACCCAGTACTTC
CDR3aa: CSARLIAGGPLETQYF

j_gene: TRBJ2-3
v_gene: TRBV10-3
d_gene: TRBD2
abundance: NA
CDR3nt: TGTGCCGCAGGCCGTGGACTAGCGGGGGCTGATACGCAGTATTTT
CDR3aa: CAAGRGLAGADTQYF

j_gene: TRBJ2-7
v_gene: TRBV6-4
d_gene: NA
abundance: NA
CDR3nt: TGTGCCAGCATGGTAGTCTCCTACGAGCAGTACTTC
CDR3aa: CASMVVSYEQYF

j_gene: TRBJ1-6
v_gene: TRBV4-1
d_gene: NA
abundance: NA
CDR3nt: TGCGCCAGCAGCCCTCCGACGGGCGGGCCTAATCCACCCCTCCACTTT
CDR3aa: CASSPPTGGPNPPLHF

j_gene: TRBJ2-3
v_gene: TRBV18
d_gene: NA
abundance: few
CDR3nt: TGTGCCAGCTCACCGATCTCCCCCCCGGATACGCAGTATTTT
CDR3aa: CASSPISPPDTQYF

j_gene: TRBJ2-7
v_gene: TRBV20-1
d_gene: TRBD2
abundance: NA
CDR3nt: TGCAGTGCTCGCCGACTAGCGGAATTCTACAAGCAGTACTTC
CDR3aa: CSARRLAEFYKQYF

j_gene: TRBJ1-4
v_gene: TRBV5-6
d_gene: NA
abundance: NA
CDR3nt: TGTGCCAGCAGCTTTATCAGAAGGGGTGAAAAACTGTTTTTT
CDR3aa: CASSFIRRGEKLFF

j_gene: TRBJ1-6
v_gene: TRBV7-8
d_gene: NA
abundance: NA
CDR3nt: TGTGCCAGCAGCTCAGGGGACTATAATTCACCCCTCCACTTT
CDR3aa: CASSSGDYNSPLHF

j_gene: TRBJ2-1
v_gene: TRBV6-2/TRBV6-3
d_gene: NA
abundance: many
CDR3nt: TGTGCCAGCAGTACAACAGTAACCTCCTACAATGAGCAGTTCTTC
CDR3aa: CASSTTVTSYNEQFF

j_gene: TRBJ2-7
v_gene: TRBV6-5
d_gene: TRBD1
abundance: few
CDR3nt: TGTGCCAGCAGCCGGACAGGGGCCTACGAGCAGTACTTC
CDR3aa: CASSRTGAYEQYF

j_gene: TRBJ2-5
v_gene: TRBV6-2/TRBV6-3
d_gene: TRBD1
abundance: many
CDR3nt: TGTGCCAGCAGGTCGGGACAGGGGATCCAAGAGACCCAGTACTTC
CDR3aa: CASRSGQGIQETQYF

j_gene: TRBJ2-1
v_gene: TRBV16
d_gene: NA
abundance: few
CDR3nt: TGTGCCAGCAGCCAATTCGGCAATGAGCAGTTCTTC
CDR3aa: CASSQFGNEQFF

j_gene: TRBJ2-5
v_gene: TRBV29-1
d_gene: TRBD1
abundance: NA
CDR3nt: TGCAGCGTCACCACAGGGGGTCAAGAGACCCAGTACTTC
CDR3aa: CSVTTGGQETQYF

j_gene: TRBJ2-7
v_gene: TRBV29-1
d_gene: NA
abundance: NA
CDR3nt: TGCAGCGTTGAAGACAGGAAAACCTACGAGCAGTACTTC
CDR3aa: CSVEDRKTYEQYF

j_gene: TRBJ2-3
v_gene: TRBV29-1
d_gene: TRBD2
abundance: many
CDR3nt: TGCAGCGTCCAGCCGGGGAGGGGTACGCAGTATTTT
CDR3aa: CSVQPGRGTQYF

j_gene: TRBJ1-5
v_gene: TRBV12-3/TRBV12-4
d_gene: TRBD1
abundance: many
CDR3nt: TGTGCCAGCAGTTCGGACAGGGGGCACCAGCCCCAGCATTTT
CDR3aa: CASSSDRGHQPQHF